Below, 5 T cell receptor beta chains from the same sample are listed, as sequenced in a study of blood T cell repertoires in COVID-19. Data came from immunoSEQ multiplex PCR; TCRdb stores just in-frame clones and leaves some out. Altogether under 300,000 clones are present, roughly 84% being singletons, with the ten largest covering around 2.4%. The sequenced material came from peripheral blood. The receptors shown here come from a man between 35 and 55 years old who had recovered from COVID-19.

In this sample, this clone turned up once. The chain joins TRBV9 to TRBJ1-4; 8 bases fit TRBD1. The germline V gene encodes CDR1 SGDLS and CDR2 YYNGEE. The CDR3 has 16 residues. The junction had 9 bases not matched to a gene; V was cut back by 0 bases and J by 8 bases. CDR3 bases: TGTGCCAGCAGCGTAGCTGGACAGGGAGCGGGCGAAAAACTGTTTTTT. This sequence encodes CASSVAGQGAGEKLFF. The full variable domain, rest sourced from reference TRBV9 and TRBJ1-4, is DSGVTQTPKHLITATGQRVTLRCSPRSGDLSVYWYQQSLDQGLQFLIQYYNGEERAKGNILERFSAQQFPDLHSELNLSSLELGDSALYFCASSVAGQGAGEKLFFGSGTQLSVL.

V usage is TRBV19 and J usage is TRBJ2-1; D might be TRBD2 (6 bases). The V gene's germline CDR1 is LNHDA and CDR2 SQIVND (reference sequence). The CDR3 totals 16 residues. Deletions cut 1 base from V and 3 bases from J, with 13 bases between. DNA for the CDR3: TGTGCCAGTAGTATAGGGGGAGGACCTAACTACAATGAGCAGTTCTTC. It encodes CASSIGGGPNYNEQFF.

The chain combines TRBV5-1 with TRBJ2-7; 12 bases are shared with TRBD1. Germline V CDR1 and CDR2: SGHRS, YFSETQ. The CDR3 runs 17 residues. V shed 2 bases, J shed 3 bases, and the junction held 9 bases outside the gene matches. For the CDR3, the DNA is TGCGCCAGCAGCTTCCCGGGACAGGGGGCGAAAGGCTACGAGCAGTACTTC. Translating it yields CASSFPGQGAKGYEQYF.

This clone was recorded a few times. V gene TRBV15 combines with J gene TRBJ1-1, with D possibly being TRBD1 (6 bases). The CDR3 has 15 amino acids. Between the trimmed V and J ends, which lost 0 bases and 6 bases, there was a span of 14 bases. Germline CDR1 reads LNHNV; CDR2 reads YYDKDF (reference sequence). CDR3 in amino acids: CATSRDRAGVSEAFF. CDR3 DNA sequence: TGTGCCACCAGCAGAGATAGGGCAGGGGTCTCTGAAGCTTTCTTT. Based on the CDR3 plus reference TRBV15 and TRBJ1-1, the full variable domain is DAMVIQNPRYQVTQFGKPVTLSCSQTLNHNVMYWYQQKSSQAPKLLFHYYDKDFNNEADTPDNFQSRRPNTSFCFLDIRSPGLGDTAMYLCATSRDRAGVSEAFFGQGTRLTVV.

V usage is TRBV29-1 and J usage is TRBJ1-1; 7 nucleotides agree with TRBD1. V shed 7 bases, J shed 2 bases, and the junction held 22 bases outside the gene matches. The V gene's germline CDR1 is SQVTM and CDR2 ANQGSEA. CDR3 length: 18 residues. The CDR3 spells CSAQDNPGGGFGNTEAFF. Written as DNA, the CDR3 is TGCAGCGCCCAGGATAATCCAGGGGGTGGGTTTGGAAACACTGAAGCTTTCTTT. The whole variable domain, remainder taken from reference TRBV29-1 and TRBJ1-1, is SAVISQKPSRDICQRGTSLTIQCQVDSQVTMMFWYRQQPGQSLTLIATANQGSEATYESGFVIDKFPISRPNLTFSTLTVSNMSPEDSSIYLCSAQDNPGGGFGNTEAFFGQGTRLTVV.